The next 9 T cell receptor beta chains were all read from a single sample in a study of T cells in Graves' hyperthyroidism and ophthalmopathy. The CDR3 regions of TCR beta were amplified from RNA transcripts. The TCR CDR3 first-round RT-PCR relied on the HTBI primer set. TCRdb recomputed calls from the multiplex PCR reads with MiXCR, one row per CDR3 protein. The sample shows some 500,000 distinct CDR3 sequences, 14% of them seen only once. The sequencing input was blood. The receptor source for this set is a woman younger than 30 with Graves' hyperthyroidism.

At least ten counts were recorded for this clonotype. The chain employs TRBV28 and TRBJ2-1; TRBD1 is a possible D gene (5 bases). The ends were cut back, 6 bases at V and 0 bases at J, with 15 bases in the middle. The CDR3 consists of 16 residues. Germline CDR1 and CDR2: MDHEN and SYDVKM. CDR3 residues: CASSRPGKPSYNEQFF. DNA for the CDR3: TGTGCCAGCAGCAGGCCAGGGAAACCCTCCTACAATGAGCAGTTCTTC. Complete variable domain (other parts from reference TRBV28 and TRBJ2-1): DVKVTQSSRYLVKRTGEKVFLECVQDMDHENMFWYRQDPGLGLRLIYFSYDVKMKEKGDIPEGYSVSREKKERFSLILESASTNQTSMYLCASSRPGKPSYNEQFFGPGTRLTVL.

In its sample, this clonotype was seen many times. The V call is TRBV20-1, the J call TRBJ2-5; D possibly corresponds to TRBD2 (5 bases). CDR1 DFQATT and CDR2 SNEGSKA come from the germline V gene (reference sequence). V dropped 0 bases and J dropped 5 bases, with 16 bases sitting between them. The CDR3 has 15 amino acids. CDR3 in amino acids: CSARDENLPGETQYF. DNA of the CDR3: TGCAGTGCTAGAGATGAAAACCTACCGGGGGAGACCCAGTACTTC.

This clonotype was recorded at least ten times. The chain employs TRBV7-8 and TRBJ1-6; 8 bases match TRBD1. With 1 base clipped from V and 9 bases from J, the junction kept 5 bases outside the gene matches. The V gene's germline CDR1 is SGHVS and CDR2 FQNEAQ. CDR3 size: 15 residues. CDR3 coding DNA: TGTGCCAGCAGCTTAGTCTCCAGGGGGCGTTCACCCCTCCACTTT. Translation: CASSLVSRGRSPLHF.

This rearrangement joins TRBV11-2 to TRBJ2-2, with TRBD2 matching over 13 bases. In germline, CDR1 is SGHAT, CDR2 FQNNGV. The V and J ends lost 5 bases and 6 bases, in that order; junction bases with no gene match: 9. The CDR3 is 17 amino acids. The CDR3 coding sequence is TGTGCCAGCAGCAGAGCCCCTACTAGCGGGAGGGCCGGGGAGCTGTTTTTT. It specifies CASSRAPTSGRAGELFF. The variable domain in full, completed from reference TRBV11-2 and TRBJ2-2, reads EAGVAQSPRYKIIEKRQSVAFWCNPISGHATLYWYQQILGQGPKLLIQFQNNGVVDDSQLPKDRFSAERLKGVDSTLKIQPAKLEDSAVYLCASSRAPTSGRAGELFFGEGSRLTVL.

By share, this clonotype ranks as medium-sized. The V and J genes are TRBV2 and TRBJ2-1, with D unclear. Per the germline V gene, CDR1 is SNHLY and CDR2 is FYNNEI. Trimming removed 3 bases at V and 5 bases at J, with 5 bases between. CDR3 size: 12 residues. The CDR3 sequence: CASSEWNNEQFF. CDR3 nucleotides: TGTGCCAGCAGTGAGTGGAACAATGAGCAGTTCTTC.

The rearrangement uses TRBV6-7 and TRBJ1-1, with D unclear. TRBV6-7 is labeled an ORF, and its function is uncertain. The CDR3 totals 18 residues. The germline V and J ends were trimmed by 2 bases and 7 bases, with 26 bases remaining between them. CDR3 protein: CASSYPSAGVSGLCEAFF. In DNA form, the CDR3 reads TGTGCCAGCAGTTACCCTTCCGCCGGGGTCTCGGGCTTATGTGAAGCTTTCTTT.

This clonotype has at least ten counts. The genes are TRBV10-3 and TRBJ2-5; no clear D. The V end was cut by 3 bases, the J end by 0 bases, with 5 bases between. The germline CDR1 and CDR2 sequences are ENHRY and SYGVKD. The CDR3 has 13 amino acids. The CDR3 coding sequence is TGTGCCATCAGTGATCCGGACCAAGAGACCCAGTACTTC. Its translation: CAISDPDQETQYF.

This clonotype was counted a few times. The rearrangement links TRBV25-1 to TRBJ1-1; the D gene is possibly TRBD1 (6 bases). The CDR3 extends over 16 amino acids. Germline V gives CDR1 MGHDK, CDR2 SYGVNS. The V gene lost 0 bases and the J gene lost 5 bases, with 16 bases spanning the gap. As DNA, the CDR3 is TGTGCCAGCAGTGAATACAGGAGGGGGGAGGAGACTGAAGCTTTCTTT. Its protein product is CASSEYRRGEETEAFF.

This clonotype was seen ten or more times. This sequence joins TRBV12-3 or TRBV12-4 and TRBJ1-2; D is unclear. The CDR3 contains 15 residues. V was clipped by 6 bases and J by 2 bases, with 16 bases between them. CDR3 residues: CASSNRPGGNYGYTF. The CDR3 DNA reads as TGTGCCAGCAGCAACCGACCCGGCGGGAACTATGGCTACACCTTC.